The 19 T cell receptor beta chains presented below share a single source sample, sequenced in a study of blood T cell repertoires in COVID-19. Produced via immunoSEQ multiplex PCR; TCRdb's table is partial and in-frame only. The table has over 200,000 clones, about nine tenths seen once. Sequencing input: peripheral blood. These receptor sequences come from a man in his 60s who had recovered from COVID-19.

CDR3 sequence reads: CASSWTGNTGELFF. In DNA, the CDR3 is TGTGCCAGCAGCTGGACAGGGAACACCGGGGAGCTGTTTTTT. V is TRBV7-3 and J is TRBJ2-2, with 7 bases identical to TRBD1. V lost 4 bases to trimming and J lost 1 base; unmatched junction nucleotides: 0. CDR1 is SGHTA and CDR2 is FQGTGA in the germline V gene. This CDR3 is 14 amino acids long.

CDR3 sequence: CASSQGTVSYEQYF. The CDR3 DNA reads as TGTGCCAGCAGCCAGGGGACAGTCTCCTACGAGCAGTACTTC. The chain couples TRBV3-1 (or the pseudogene TRBV3-2) to TRBJ2-7; 7 positions agree with TRBD1. Germline V gives CDR1 LGHDT, CDR2 YNNKEL (reference sequence). The CDR3 has 14 residues. J gave up 0 bases and V 3 bases, and 2 bases lay outside the gene matches.

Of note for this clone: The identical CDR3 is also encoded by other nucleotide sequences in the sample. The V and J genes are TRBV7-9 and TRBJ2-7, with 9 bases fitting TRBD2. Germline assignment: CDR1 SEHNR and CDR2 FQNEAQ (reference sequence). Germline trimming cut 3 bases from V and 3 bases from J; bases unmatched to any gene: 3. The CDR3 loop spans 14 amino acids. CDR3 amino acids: CASSLGLAIYEQYF. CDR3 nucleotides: TGTGCCAGCAGCTTGGGACTAGCCATCTACGAGCAGTACTTC.

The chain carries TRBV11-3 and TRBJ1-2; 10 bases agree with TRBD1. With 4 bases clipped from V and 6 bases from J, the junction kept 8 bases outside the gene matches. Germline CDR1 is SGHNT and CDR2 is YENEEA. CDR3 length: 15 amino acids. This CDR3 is CASSSGQGEFDGYTF. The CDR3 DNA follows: TGTGCCAGCAGCTCCGGACAGGGGGAATTTGATGGCTACACCTTC.

CDR3: CASSAGTSSGANVLTF. In nucleotides, the CDR3 is TGTGCCAGCAGTGCCGGGACAAGCTCTGGGGCCAACGTCCTGACTTTC. The chain joins TRBV6-1 to TRBJ2-6; a weak D match, TRBD1 (6 bases). This CDR3 contains 16 residues. V was shortened by 4 bases and J by 0 bases, with 10 bases between the two germline ends. Germline loops: CDR1 MNHNS, CDR2 SASEGT.

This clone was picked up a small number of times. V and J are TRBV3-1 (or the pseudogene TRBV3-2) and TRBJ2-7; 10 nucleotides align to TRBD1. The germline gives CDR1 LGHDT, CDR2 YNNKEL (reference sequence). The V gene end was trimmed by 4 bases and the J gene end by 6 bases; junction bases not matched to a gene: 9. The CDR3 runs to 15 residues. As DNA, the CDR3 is TGTGCCAGCAGCCCGGGACAGGGGCCAGCAGGCGAGCAGTACTTC. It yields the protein CASSPGQGPAGEQYF.

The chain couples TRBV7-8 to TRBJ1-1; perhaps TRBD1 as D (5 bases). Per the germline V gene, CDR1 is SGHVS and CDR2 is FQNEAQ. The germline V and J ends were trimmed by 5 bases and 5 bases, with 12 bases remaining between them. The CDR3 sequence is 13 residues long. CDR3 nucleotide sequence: TGTGCCAGCAGCCTTAGGGGTAGGACTGAAGCTTTCTTT. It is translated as CASSLRGRTEAFF.

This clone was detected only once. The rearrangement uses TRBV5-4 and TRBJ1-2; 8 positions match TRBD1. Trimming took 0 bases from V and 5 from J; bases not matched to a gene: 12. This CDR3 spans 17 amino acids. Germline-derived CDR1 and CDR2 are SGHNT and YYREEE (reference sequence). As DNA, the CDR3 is TGTGCCAGCAGCTTGGGAAACAGGGGGGAATCATGGTATGGCTACACCTTC. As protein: CASSLGNRGESWYGYTF.

The CDR3 sequence: CASSLGLGAAPMNTEAFF. The CDR3 coding sequence is TGTGCCAGCAGCTTAGGCCTTGGGGCAGCCCCTATGAACACTGAAGCTTTCTTT. The rearrangement uses TRBV7-2 and TRBJ1-1; D may be TRBD1 (5 bases). The V gene's germline CDR1 is SGHTA and CDR2 FQGNSA. The CDR3 has 18 residues. V was clipped by 1 base and J by 0 bases, with 18 bases between them.

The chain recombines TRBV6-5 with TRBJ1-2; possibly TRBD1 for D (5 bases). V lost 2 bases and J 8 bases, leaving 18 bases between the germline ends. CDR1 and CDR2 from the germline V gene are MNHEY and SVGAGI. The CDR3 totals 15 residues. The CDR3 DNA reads TGTGCCAGCAGTTACGGCGGGGGTGGAATATACGGCTACACCTTC. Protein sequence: CASSYGGGGIYGYTF.

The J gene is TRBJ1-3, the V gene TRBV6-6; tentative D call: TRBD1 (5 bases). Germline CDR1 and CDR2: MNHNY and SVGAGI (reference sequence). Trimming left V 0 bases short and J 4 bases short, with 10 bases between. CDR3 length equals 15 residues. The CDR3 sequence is CASSYSKGYGNTIYF. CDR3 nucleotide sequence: TGTGCCAGCAGTTACTCGAAGGGGTACGGAAACACCATATATTTT.

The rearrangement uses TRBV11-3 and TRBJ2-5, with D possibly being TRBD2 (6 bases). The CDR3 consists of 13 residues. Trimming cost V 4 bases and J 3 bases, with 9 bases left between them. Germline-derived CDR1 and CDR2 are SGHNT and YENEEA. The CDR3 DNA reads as TGTGCCAGCAGCTCGGGGGTCAAAGAGACCCAGTACTTC. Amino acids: CASSSGVKETQYF.

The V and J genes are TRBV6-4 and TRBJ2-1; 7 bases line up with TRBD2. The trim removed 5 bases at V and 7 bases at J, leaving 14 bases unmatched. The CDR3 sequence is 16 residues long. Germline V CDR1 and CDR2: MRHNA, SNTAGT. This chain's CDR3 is CASSRGDAGVKNEQFF. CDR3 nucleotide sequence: TGTGCCAGCAGTAGAGGAGACGCGGGGGTCAAAAATGAGCAGTTCTTC.

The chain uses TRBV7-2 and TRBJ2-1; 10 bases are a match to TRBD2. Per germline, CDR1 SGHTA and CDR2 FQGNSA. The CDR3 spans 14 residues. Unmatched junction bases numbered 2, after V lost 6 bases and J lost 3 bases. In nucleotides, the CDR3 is TGTGCCAGCAGACCTAGCGGGAGCTACAATGAGCAGTTCTTC. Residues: CASRPSGSYNEQFF.

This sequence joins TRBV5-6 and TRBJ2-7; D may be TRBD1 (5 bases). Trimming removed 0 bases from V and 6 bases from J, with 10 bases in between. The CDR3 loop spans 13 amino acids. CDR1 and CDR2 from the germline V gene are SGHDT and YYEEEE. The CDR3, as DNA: TGTGCCAGCAGCTTGGACAGGAATCGCGAGCAGTACTTC. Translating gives CASSLDRNREQYF.

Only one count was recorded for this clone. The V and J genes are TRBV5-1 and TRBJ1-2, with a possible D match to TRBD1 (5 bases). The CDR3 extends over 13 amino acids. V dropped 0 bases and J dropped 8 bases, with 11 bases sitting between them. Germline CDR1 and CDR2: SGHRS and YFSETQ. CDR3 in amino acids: CASSLADSVGYTF. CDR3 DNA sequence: TGCGCCAGCAGCTTGGCTGACAGCGTCGGCTACACCTTC.

The CDR3 DNA follows: TGTGCCAGCCAGGGAAACTATGGCTACACCTTC. It yields the protein CASQGNYGYTF. The V and J genes are TRBV7-9 and TRBJ1-2; D possibly corresponds to TRBD1 (5 bases). Trimming left V 8 bases short and J 2 bases short, with 6 bases between. Germline CDR1 is SEHNR and CDR2 is FQNEAQ (reference sequence). The CDR3 has 11 residues.

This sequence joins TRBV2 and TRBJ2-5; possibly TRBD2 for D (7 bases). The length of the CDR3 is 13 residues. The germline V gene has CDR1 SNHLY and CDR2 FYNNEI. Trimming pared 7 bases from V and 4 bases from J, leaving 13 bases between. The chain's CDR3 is CASIEGEGETQYF. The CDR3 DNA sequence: TGTGCCAGCATTGAGGGGGAGGGAGAGACCCAGTACTTC.

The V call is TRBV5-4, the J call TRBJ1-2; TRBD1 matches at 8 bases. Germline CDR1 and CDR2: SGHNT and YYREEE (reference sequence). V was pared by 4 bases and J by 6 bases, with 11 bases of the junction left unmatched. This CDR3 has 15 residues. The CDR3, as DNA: TGTGCCAGCAGCACCCAGGACAGGGAGATCAATGGCTACACCTTC. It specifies CASSTQDREINGYTF.